This T cell receptor beta chain was identified in a study of CD8 T cells in ankylosing spondylitis. There are many counts of this clonotype. TCRdb used MiXCR to reprocess the 5' RACE reads, holding one entry per CDR3 protein. The table has approximately 69,000 distinct CDR3 sequences, under 5.5% seen once. Germline-derived CDR1 and CDR2 are MNHEY and SMNVEV (reference sequence). The CDR3 runs 14 residues. Trimming removed 6 bases from V and 6 bases from J, with 15 bases in between. This TCR derives from a male donor with ankylosing spondylitis or in good health (not recorded which). The specimen sequenced was blood, either unsorted or a sorted T cell fraction (not recorded which). V usage is TRBV27 and J usage is TRBJ2-1; no definite D call. CDR3 loop: CASRLLGGANEQFF. In DNA, the CDR3 is TGTGCCAGCAGACTCCTAGGTGGAGCCAATGAGCAGTTCTTC.